What follows is one T cell receptor beta chain and its context. The sample holds one count of this clone. Its antigen target is currently unknown. No base-level quality is on record; no much larger clone is a single base apart. The source of the sample is a study of blood T cell repertoires in COVID-19 (dated by TCRdb to the early 2020s). For the study in its entirety: Samples covering the acute and convalescent phases of COVID-19 were provided by collaborators in the United States, Italy and Spain. The samples were drawn from the first 160 participants of the ongoing ImmuneRACE study and from 950 to 1,500 subjects provided by 6 global collaborators. A de-identified subject ID, COVID-19 status, age in years and sex were almost always included in the sample metadata. The material from the prospective study consisted of cDNA or gDNA derived from T cells, B-cell-depleted T cells, or PBMCs. The repertoires were released in a freely available public database intended as a resource for research on the immune response to SARS-CoV-2. The dataset comprised deeply sampled blood TCRbeta repertoires from subjects exposed to, actively infected with, or recovered from COVID-19. Where available, HLA class I and class II types were obtained from metadata supplied by the sample provider rather than from assay-based typing.

In Seattle, one collaborating source enrolled patients while the infection was active and tracked those patients longitudinally over the course of disease. Collaborating institutions collected whole blood in K2EDTA tubes following their own protocols. For TCRbeta analysis, collaborators shipped samples in one of three forms: frozen whole blood, isolated PBMCs, or DNA extracted from either of those sample types. TCRbeta CDR3 regions were amplified from genomic DNA using the immunoSEQ Assay, a bias-controlled multiplex PCR. The published analysis was carried out like this. Within the assay, amplification of reference gene primers was used to estimate how many nucleated cells each sample contained. Sequence reads were collapsed and filtered to measure the absolute abundance of every unique TCRbeta CDR3 rearrangement. Productive Simpson clonality was computed per sample as the square root of Simpson's diversity index over productive rearrangements. TCRdb took this table from immuneACCESS and kept in-frame rearrangements with V and J called. Such tables lack part of the clones; where checked against another copy, unresolved V genes explain under half of the gap, and the rest is unexplained. The V and J calls and clone size come from that table; D and trimming were worked out from the DNA. This sample gives 250,000 to 300,000 clones in total; 88% of them show up just once. In total, the top ten clones hold approximately 10% of the sample.

The CDR3 spans 16 residues, from the cysteine through the phenylalanine. Here the CDR3 DNA is all that survives: 48 bases in frame from base 1. CDR1 and CDR2 were assigned from the germline V gene (reference sequence) as GTSNPN and SVGIG. V has 0 bases trimmed and J has 5 bases trimmed; junction bases matching no gene number 7. Here is what the overall study found, with its caveats: How much clinical and demographic metadata was included differed by source and by participant, and the metadata was provided uncurated.

The V and J segments used are TRBV30 and TRBJ1-4, and TRBD1 matches 9 of the central bases. Sequencing was done on a sample of peripheral blood. This receptor was identified in a woman under 40 with COVID-19, enrolled during active disease. In nucleotide form, the sequence is TGTGCCTGGAGTGTCTCCCGGGACAGGGAGAATGAAAAACTGTTTTTT. It translates to CAWSVSRDRENEKLFF.